The 21 T cell receptor beta chains below come from one sample, sequenced in a study of blood T cell repertoires in COVID-19. Sequencing used immunoSEQ multiplex PCR; TCRdb keeps in-frame clones, though not all of them. Of about 280,000 clones listed, under 90% are singletons. Input material: peripheral blood. All receptors come from a woman in her forties or fifties who had recovered from COVID-19.

This clone has a single count. V and J are TRBV7-2 and TRBJ2-5; the D gene is possibly TRBD1 (5 bases). The V and J ends lost 0 bases and 4 bases respectively, with 12 bases between them. Germline values: CDR1 SGHTA, CDR2 FQGNSA. The CDR3 runs to 15 residues. CDR3 DNA: TGTGCCAGCAGCTTAGCCTCAGGGTTGGGAGAGACCCAGTACTTC. This codes for CASSLASGLGETQYF. Combining the CDR3 with reference TRBV7-2 and TRBJ2-5 gives the whole variable domain GAGVSQSPSNKVTEKGKDVELRCDPISGHTALYWYRQSLGQGLEFLIYFQGNSAPDKSGLPSDRFSAERTGGSVSTLTIQRTQQEDSAVYLCASSLASGLGETQYFGPGTRLLVL.

The rearrangement uses TRBV5-1 and TRBJ1-4, with unresolved D. The V gene lost 0 bases and the J gene lost 8 bases, with 8 bases spanning the gap. In germline, CDR1 is SGHRS, CDR2 YFSETQ. This CDR3 contains 13 residues. DNA for the CDR3: TGCGCCAGCAGCTTGGCGGGCGGGGAAAAACTGTTTTTT. Translated: CASSLAGGEKLFF.

The chain combines TRBV5-4 with TRBJ1-3; no clear D. Germline values: CDR1 SGHNT, CDR2 YYREEE (reference sequence). Trimming removed 1 base at V and 4 bases at J, with 9 bases between. The CDR3 is 14 amino acids. The CDR3, as DNA: TGTGCCAGCAGCTTGTGGGGAGGCGGAAACACCATATATTTT. Translation gives CASSLWGGGNTIYF.

The chain links TRBV3-1 (or the pseudogene TRBV3-2) to TRBJ1-2, with a tentative D call TRBD1 (6 bases). This CDR3 has 13 amino acids. Germline V gives CDR1 LGHDT, CDR2 YNNKEL (reference sequence). V was shortened by 0 bases and J by 7 bases, with 9 bases between the two germline ends. This chain's CDR3 is CASSQEVRGGYTF. CDR3 DNA: TGTGCCAGCAGCCAAGAGGTCAGGGGTGGCTACACCTTC.

In this sample, this clone turned up a few times. The V gene is TRBV3-1 (or the pseudogene TRBV3-2), the J gene TRBJ2-7; D uncertain. Germline values: CDR1 LGHDT, CDR2 YNNKEL (reference sequence). This CDR3 has 16 residues. Trimming left V 4 bases short and J 1 base short, with 17 bases between. The CDR3 DNA reads TGTGCCAGCAGCCCACCCGGTTATTCTCCTTCCTACGAGCAGTACTTC. Its protein is CASSPPGYSPSYEQYF.

The chain carries TRBV24-1 and TRBJ2-5, with D maybe TRBD1 (6 bases). V shed 3 bases and J shed 2 bases, with 9 bases lying between them. The CDR3 contains 14 residues. Germline V gene data show CDR1 as KGHDR and CDR2 as SFDVKD. The CDR3 is CATSDDRKQETQYF. As DNA, the CDR3 is TGTGCCACCAGTGATGACAGGAAACAAGAGACCCAGTACTTC.

V gene TRBV9 combines with J gene TRBJ1-2; D unresolved. Germline V gene lookup returns CDR1 SGDLS and CDR2 YYNGEE. The CDR3 has 13 residues. Trimming removed 4 bases at V and 4 bases at J, with 11 bases between. DNA for the CDR3: TGTGCCAGCAGCCCCCCTAGTGGCTATGGCTACACCTTC. It encodes CASSPPSGYGYTF. The whole variable domain, remainder taken from reference TRBV9 and TRBJ1-2, is DSGVTQTPKHLITATGQRVTLRCSPRSGDLSVYWYQQSLDQGLQFLIQYYNGEERAKGNILERFSAQQFPDLHSELNLSSLELGDSALYFCASSPPSGYGYTFGSGTRLTVV.

This sequence joins TRBV27 and TRBJ2-5; D is unclear. The CDR3 runs 13 residues. CDR1 is MNHEY, CDR2 SMNVEV, per germline (reference sequence). Trimming took off 7 bases at V and 0 bases at J, with 9 bases between the two ends. The CDR3 sequence is CASKQVNQETQYF. CDR3 coding DNA: TGTGCCAGCAAGCAGGTCAACCAAGAGACCCAGTACTTC.

V and J are TRBV6-1 and TRBJ1-6; no clear D. The germline V gene encodes CDR1 MNHNS and CDR2 SASEGT. V was trimmed by 1 base and J by 7 bases, leaving 8 bases between them. The CDR3 has 14 residues. CDR3 residues: CASSEGGFNSPLHF. DNA of the CDR3: TGTGCCAGCAGTGAAGGCGGTTTCAATTCACCCCTCCACTTT.

This clone was seen only once. This chain links TRBV7-9 with TRBJ2-2; 10 bases fit TRBD2. With V trimmed by 5 bases and J by 6 bases, 6 bases remained unmatched. The CDR3 has 15 amino acids. Per the germline V gene, CDR1 is SEHNR and CDR2 is FQNEAQ (reference sequence). This chain's CDR3 is CASSISGGAAGELFF. The DNA of the CDR3 is TGTGCCAGCAGCATCAGCGGGGGGGCCGCCGGGGAGCTGTTTTTT.

V usage is TRBV3-1 (or the pseudogene TRBV3-2) and J usage is TRBJ2-5; 12 nucleotides match TRBD2. The trim removed 4 bases at V and 5 bases at J, leaving 8 bases unmatched. There are 16 residues in the CDR3. Germline V gene data show CDR1 as LGHDT and CDR2 as YNNKEL (reference sequence). DNA of the CDR3: TGTGCCAGCAGCCGCCTAGCGGGGGGGCCGTTCGAGACCCAGTACTTC. It yields the protein CASSRLAGGPFETQYF.

The chain carries TRBV18 and TRBJ1-3; 7 bases line up with TRBD1. The trim removed 5 bases at V and 2 bases at J, leaving 9 bases unmatched. The CDR3 loop spans 16 amino acids. The V gene's germline CDR1 is KGHSH and CDR2 LQKENI. The CDR3 DNA reads as TGTGCCAGCTCAATCGTTGGACAGGTACCTGGAAACACCATATATTTT. Residues: CASSIVGQVPGNTIYF.

The chain links TRBV28 to TRBJ2-5; weak D call: TRBD1 (6 bases). The germline V and J ends were trimmed by 7 bases and 5 bases, with 17 bases remaining between them. There are 14 residues in the CDR3. Germline CDR1 and CDR2: MDHEN and SYDVKM. Here the CDR3 reads CASKTGYLRETQYF. CDR3 DNA sequence: TGTGCCAGCAAGACAGGATATCTGCGCGAGACCCAGTACTTC.

The chain couples TRBV27 to TRBJ2-7, with TRBD1 identical over 7 bases. CDR1 and CDR2 from the germline V gene are MNHEY and SMNVEV (reference sequence). The trim removed 2 bases at V and 1 base at J, leaving 5 bases unmatched. The CDR3 is 15 amino acids. CDR3 protein: CASSLNLGQSYEQYF. The CDR3 nucleotides are TGTGCCAGCAGTTTAAACCTGGGACAGTCCTACGAGCAGTACTTC.

This chain uses TRBV6-2 or TRBV6-3 with TRBJ2-5; TRBD2 is a possible D gene (6 bases). V gave up 5 bases and J gave up 2 bases, with 12 bases separating them. In germline, CDR1 is MNHEY, CDR2 SVGEGT. The length of the CDR3 is 14 residues. In DNA form, the CDR3 reads TGTGCCAGCAGTAGGGACTTCCCGCAAGAGACCCAGTACTTC. It encodes CASSRDFPQETQYF.

The V and J genes are TRBV30 and TRBJ1-2, with D unclear. Germline loops: CDR1 GTSNPN, CDR2 SVGIG (reference sequence). Trimming took 0 bases from V and 7 from J, leaving 6 bases between them. This CDR3 has 11 residues. CDR3 loop: CAWSVLGGYTF. CDR3 DNA: TGTGCCTGGAGTGTACTCGGTGGCTACACCTTC.

This chain joins TRBV7-8 and TRBJ1-3, with D unclear. From germline, CDR1 is SGHVS and CDR2 FQNEAQ. The CDR3 length is 15 residues. Trimming stripped 4 bases from V and 2 bases from J, with 12 bases between. The CDR3 protein is CASSSRDSPGNTIYF. The CDR3 DNA reads TGTGCCAGCAGCTCTCGGGATTCCCCTGGAAACACCATATATTTT. Together with reference TRBV7-8 and TRBJ1-3, the CDR3 gives the full variable domain: GAGVSQSPRYKVAKRGQDVALRCDPISGHVSLFWYQQALGQGPEFLTYFQNEAQLDKSGLPSDRFFAERPEGSVSTLKIQRTQQEDSAVYLCASSSRDSPGNTIYFGEGSWLTVV.

J is TRBJ1-2 and V is TRBV14; no clear D gene. Germline loops: CDR1 SGHDN, CDR2 FVKESK. The V end was cut by 1 base, the J end by 2 bases, with 5 bases between. This CDR3 contains 13 residues. The CDR3 sequence: CASSQAVNYGYTF. The CDR3 nucleotides read TGTGCCAGCAGCCAAGCTGTAAACTATGGCTACACCTTC.

This chain connects TRBV25-1 to TRBJ2-7; the D is unclear. Germline CDR1 MGHDK, CDR2 SYGVNS. Trimming stripped 5 bases from V and 4 bases from J, with 9 bases between. The length of the CDR3 is 12 residues. CDR3 region: CASSYIDYEQYF. The CDR3 nucleotides read TGTGCCAGCAGTTATATAGATTACGAGCAGTACTTC.

The sample holds one count of this clone. This chain links TRBV7-2 with TRBJ2-3, with 15 bases aligning to TRBD2. Trimming at V came to 5 bases and at J to 3 bases, leaving 6 bases not matched to a gene. The CDR3 loop spans 17 amino acids. Germline V gene sequence: CDR1 SGHTA, CDR2 FQGNSA. The CDR3 protein is CASSPRTSGGATDTQYF. DNA of the CDR3: TGTGCCAGCAGCCCAAGGACTAGCGGGGGGGCAACAGATACGCAGTATTTT.

A word on this clone: Different DNA sequences within this sample yield the same CDR3. The J gene is TRBJ2-7, the V gene TRBV6-2 or TRBV6-3; D gene ambiguous. V was clipped by 6 bases and J by 0 bases, with 12 bases between them. The V gene's germline CDR1 is MNHEY and CDR2 SVGEGT. CDR3 length: 14 amino acids. The CDR3 DNA reads TGTGCCAGCAGCCCTCGTCGCGGCTCCTACGAGCAGTACTTC. Translated, it gives CASSPRRGSYEQYF.